This TCR beta chain was documented in a study of blood T cell repertoires in COVID-19. Study at large: COVID-19 samples, acute and convalescent, were from the United States, Italy and Spain. From T cells, B-cell-depleted T cells, or PBMCs came the material, which was cDNA or gDNA.

Original handling: Using reference gene primer amplification, nucleated cell counts were estimated. Libraries were prepared by immunoSEQ multiplex PCR; TCRdb keeps only in-frame clonotypes and omits some of them. V, J and clone size derive from that table, while D and trimming were established from the DNA sequence. There are about 130,000 clones in the sample; 85% occur only once, and over 20% lies in the top ten. The sequence was collected from a woman older than 75 with acute or convalescent COVID-19. Sequencing was performed on peripheral blood.

CDR3: CANSHPPLHLTNEKLFF. CDR3 sequence (DNA): TGTGCCAACTCCCACCCTCCACTGCATCTCACGAATGAAAAACTGTTTTTT. V is TRBV7-4 and J is TRBJ1-4; no definite D call. The V gene lost 10 bases and the J gene lost 5 bases, with 26 bases spanning the gap. Per germline, CDR1 SGHVT and CDR2 SQSDAQ. The CDR3 totals 17 residues.